What follows are 30 T cell receptor beta chains derived from one specimen sequenced in a study of blood T cell repertoires in COVID-19. The data were produced by immunoSEQ multiplex PCR, yet TCRdb's version contains in-frame clones alone and is incomplete. Of 150,000 to 200,000 clones detected, 65% to 90% appear once; the ten largest clones hold roughly 8.7%. What was sequenced was peripheral blood. Receptors originate from a man aged 45 to 65 with active or convalescent COVID-19.

The chain links TRBV4-2 to TRBJ1-4; a possible D gene is TRBD1 (6 bases). Trimming pared 1 base from V and 5 bases from J, leaving 17 bases between. This CDR3 contains 17 residues. Germline CDR1 is LGHNA and CDR2 is YNFKEQ. In nucleotides, the CDR3 is TGTGCCAGCAGCCAAGTGGGGGGGCAGGGAAAAAATGAAAAACTGTTTTTT. Translated: CASSQVGGQGKNEKLFF.

The gene calls are TRBV4-3 and TRBJ1-2; 9 bases line up with TRBD1. The CDR3 consists of 14 residues. V was clipped by 4 bases and J by 2 bases; unmatched bases: 2. Germline lookup yields CDR1 LGHNA and CDR2 YSLEER. The CDR3, as DNA: TGCGCCAGCAGCCGAGACAGGGGGAACTATGGCTACACCTTC. This codes for CASSRDRGNYGYTF.

This clone came up once. This rearrangement joins TRBV6-1 to TRBJ2-1, with 12 bases that match TRBD2. The germline CDR1 and CDR2 sequences are MNHNS and SASEGT. V shed 3 bases and J 0 bases; nucleotides not matched to a gene: 9. The CDR3 runs 19 residues. DNA for the CDR3: TGTGCCAGCAGTGATTTTGGGACTAGCGGGTTTCGCTCCTACAATGAGCAGTTCTTC. Encoded protein: CASSDFGTSGFRSYNEQFF.

This clone is a singleton in its sample. The chain has TRBV20-1 and TRBJ2-5, with a possible D match to TRBD2 (5 bases). CDR1 and CDR2 from the germline V gene are DFQATT and SNEGSKA (reference sequence). This CDR3 contains 16 residues. V gave up 3 bases and J gave up 5 bases, with 22 bases separating them. DNA of the CDR3: TGCAGTGCTAGTGCCTGGGCTAGTCGGGAAGGGGAGACCCAGTACTTC. This sequence encodes CSASAWASREGETQYF.

This rearrangement joins TRBV21-1 to TRBJ2-4; TRBD2 was called by the table and not checked on the DNA. TRBV21-1 is a listed pseudogene. CDR3 length: 14 residues. The CDR3 sequence is CASSKGVSKNIQYF. The CDR3 nucleotides read TGTGCCAGCAGCAAGGGAGTTTCCAAAAACATTCAGTACTTC.

V is TRBV4-3 and J is TRBJ1-3; D perhaps matches TRBD1 (6 bases). The CDR3 extends over 15 amino acids. Germline V CDR1 and CDR2: LGHNA, YSLEER. Trimming left V 2 bases short and J 4 bases short, with 12 bases between. The CDR3 protein is CASSQSQGTGNTIYF. The DNA for the CDR3 is TGCGCCAGCAGCCAATCGCAGGGGACGGGAAACACCATATATTTT.

This clone was seen just once. The chain combines TRBV29-1 with TRBJ2-5, with D perhaps matching TRBD1 (5 bases). Germline V gene lookup returns CDR1 SQVTM and CDR2 ANQGSEA. V dropped 4 bases and J dropped 4 bases, with 10 bases sitting between them. The CDR3 spans 12 residues. CDR3 sequence reads: CSVVRQGETQYF. Written as DNA, the CDR3 is TGCAGCGTTGTGCGGCAGGGAGAGACCCAGTACTTC.

This clone came up once. CDR3 amino acids: CASSLVSSGNTIYF. The CDR3 bases are TGTGCCAGCAGCTTAGTGTCTTCTGGAAACACCATATATTTT. The V gene is TRBV7-9, the J gene TRBJ1-3, with D uncertain. The CDR3 is 14 amino acids. Germline loops: CDR1 SEHNR, CDR2 FQNEAQ (reference sequence). Trimming shortened V by 1 base and J by 1 base, and 5 bases separated the two germline ends.

The rearrangement uses TRBV18 and TRBJ1-1; D ambiguous. The germline gives CDR1 KGHSH, CDR2 LQKENI. The CDR3 is 14 residues long. The ends were cut back, 6 bases at V and 4 bases at J, with 15 bases in the middle. The CDR3 bases are TGTGCCAGCTCCCGTGCGGGTTTGAGCACTGAAGCTTTCTTT. It codes for CASSRAGLSTEAFF.

The chain combines TRBV18 with TRBJ2-3; 7 bases are a match to TRBD1. Trimming cost V 1 base and J 2 bases; bases outside gene matches: 6. This CDR3 spans 16 amino acids. Germline loops: CDR1 KGHSH, CDR2 LQKENI. The CDR3 region is CASSPRGGGVTDTQYF. The CDR3 DNA sequence: TGTGCCAGCTCACCACGAGGGGGCGGAGTCACAGATACGCAGTATTTT.

The chain uses TRBV3-1 (or the pseudogene TRBV3-2) and TRBJ1-4; 8 bases map to TRBD1. Germline assignment: CDR1 LGHDT and CDR2 YNNKEL (reference sequence). The V segment lost 0 bases and the J segment 10 bases; nucleotides outside the gene matches: 16. The CDR3 covers 18 residues. This CDR3 is CASSQDWQGARFEGKLFF. CDR3 nucleotide sequence: TGTGCCAGCAGCCAAGATTGGCAGGGGGCGCGCTTTGAGGGAAAACTGTTTTTT.

The chain joins TRBV7-3 to TRBJ1-5, with 8 positions matching TRBD1. This CDR3 is 16 amino acids long. Trimming took 3 bases from V and 1 from J; bases not matched to a gene: 5. The V gene's germline CDR1 is SGHTA and CDR2 FQGTGA. The CDR3 coding sequence is TGTGCCAGCAGCTTGACAGGGGATGGGAGCAATCAGCCCCAGCATTTT. Translating it yields CASSLTGDGSNQPQHF.

The chain joins TRBV7-2 to TRBJ1-1; D is perhaps TRBD1 (6 bases). The CDR3 contains 15 residues. The V end was cut by 5 bases, the J end by 4 bases, with 17 bases between. Germline CDR1 reads SGHTA; CDR2 reads FQGNSA. CDR3 residues: CASSLGQIQGTEAFF. The CDR3 region has the DNA TGTGCCAGCAGCCTTGGACAGATACAGGGCACTGAAGCTTTCTTT. Full variable domain (outside the CDR3, taken from reference TRBV7-2 and TRBJ1-1): GAGVSQSPSNKVTEKGKDVELRCDPISGHTALYWYRQSLGQGLEFLIYFQGNSAPDKSGLPSDRFSAERTGGSVSTLTIQRTQQEDSAVYLCASSLGQIQGTEAFFGQGTRLTVV.

The V call is TRBV5-1, the J call TRBJ1-1; tentatively, D is TRBD1 (6 bases). The V gene lost 4 bases and the J gene lost 2 bases, with 12 bases spanning the gap. CDR1 SGHRS and CDR2 YFSETQ come from the germline V gene. The CDR3 loop spans 14 amino acids. The CDR3 nucleotides are TGCGCCAGCAGCGGGACACTTGGTAACACTGAAGCTTTCTTT. Residues: CASSGTLGNTEAFF.

This chain joins TRBV5-3 and TRBJ1-2; maybe TRBD1 (5 bases). TRBV5-3 is placed among ORFs of uncertain function. The ends were cut back, 3 bases at V and 4 bases at J, with 19 bases in the middle. This CDR3 is 16 amino acids long. The CDR3 region has the DNA TGTGCCAGAAGCTCGGCTACAGGACCTCGCCCCTATGGCTACACCTTC. This encodes CARSSATGPRPYGYTF.

The chain combines TRBV27 with TRBJ1-1; D not certain. Germline CDR1 MNHEY, CDR2 SMNVEV (reference sequence). Trimming stripped 5 bases from V and 0 bases from J, with 13 bases between. This CDR3 has 15 amino acids. The CDR3 here is CASSSQALMNTEAFF. The CDR3 bases are TGTGCCAGCAGTAGCCAAGCGCTGATGAACACTGAAGCTTTCTTT.

The rearrangement links TRBV30 to TRBJ1-6; TRBD1 is a possible D gene (5 bases). Germline lookup yields CDR1 GTSNPN and CDR2 SVGIG (reference sequence). The length of the CDR3 is 15 residues. The V end lost 3 bases, the J end lost 14 bases, and 23 bases lay between the germline ends. The CDR3 here is CAWRSGGTSHRSLHF. The CDR3 coding sequence is TGTGCCTGGAGAAGTGGCGGGACCTCTCATAGATCCCTCCACTTT.

V and J are TRBV6-1 and TRBJ1-6; D is perhaps TRBD1 (6 bases). The ends were cut back, 7 bases at V and 8 bases at J, with 15 bases in the middle. The CDR3 totals 14 residues. Germline assignment: CDR1 MNHNS and CDR2 SASEGT. The CDR3 is CASTPQGADSPLHF. Written as DNA, the CDR3 is TGTGCCAGCACCCCACAGGGCGCGGATTCACCCCTCCACTTT.

This chain links TRBV28 with TRBJ2-7; 7 positions agree with TRBD1. CDR1 is MDHEN and CDR2 is SYDVKM in the germline V gene. CDR3 length: 12 residues. The V segment lost 4 bases and the J segment 8 bases; nucleotides outside the gene matches: 5. CDR3 nucleotides: TGTGCCAGCAGTTCGGACAGGCCCAAGCAGTACTTC. Its translation is CASSSDRPKQYF.

The CDR3 DNA follows: TGTGCCAGTAGTATTAGGACTAGCGGGGGGGCCTACGAGCAGTACTTC. The encoded protein is CASSIRTSGGAYEQYF. The rearrangement links TRBV19 to TRBJ2-7; 15 nucleotides line up with TRBD2. V was clipped by 3 bases and J by 2 bases; unmatched bases: 2. The germline V gene encodes CDR1 LNHDA and CDR2 SQIVND (reference sequence). The CDR3 covers 16 residues.

The chain is built from TRBV6-4 and TRBJ2-1; the match to TRBD1 covers 9 bases. With 0 bases clipped from V and 7 bases from J, the junction kept 1 base outside the gene matches. This CDR3 has 14 residues. Germline CDR1 reads MRHNA; CDR2 reads SNTAGT. The CDR3 region has the DNA TGTGCCAGCAGTGACTCCGACAGGGGGAATGAGCAGTTCTTC. Its translation is CASSDSDRGNEQFF.

This clone was recorded a few times. The chain carries TRBV4-2 and TRBJ1-2; 9 bases are shared with TRBD1. With 4 bases clipped from V and 4 bases from J, the junction kept 13 bases outside the gene matches. This CDR3 has 17 amino acids. Germline CDR1 is LGHNA and CDR2 is YNFKEQ. The CDR3 region has the DNA TGTGCCAGCAGCCTCCGGGACAGGGATCAAGTCGGCTATGGCTACACCTTC. Encoded protein: CASSLRDRDQVGYGYTF.

Comments on this clone: This sample also contains other DNA sequences that code for the same CDR3. The chain has TRBV6-5 and TRBJ1-1; perhaps TRBD1 as D (6 bases). Deletions cut 6 bases from V and 1 base from J, with 9 bases between. CDR1 is MNHEY, CDR2 SVGAGI, per germline. This CDR3 comprises 13 residues. DNA of the CDR3: TGTGCCAGCAGGAACAGGGAGAACACTGAAGCTTTCTTT. It translates to CASRNRENTEAFF.

The J gene is TRBJ2-7, the V gene TRBV6-2 or TRBV6-3, with D unresolved. The CDR3 spans 12 residues. CDR1 is MNHEY, CDR2 SVGEGT, per germline. V was pared by 5 bases and J by 1 base, with 6 bases between. CDR3 nucleotides: TGTGCCAGCAGTCTAATGTCCTACGAGCAGTACTTC. Translating gives CASSLMSYEQYF.

The chain links TRBV18 to TRBJ1-5, with TRBD1 matching 7 bases. Germline CDR1 reads KGHSH; CDR2 reads LQKENI. The CDR3 is 13 amino acids. With 5 bases clipped from V and 5 bases from J, the junction kept 3 bases outside the gene matches. CDR3 in amino acids: CASSGTEDQPQHF. The DNA of the CDR3 is TGTGCCAGCTCAGGGACAGAGGATCAGCCCCAGCATTTT.

The chain joins TRBV11-3 to TRBJ2-1; maybe TRBD1 (5 bases). Germline CDR1 reads SGHNT; CDR2 reads YENEEA. Trimming left V 0 bases short and J 4 bases short, with 10 bases between. The CDR3 contains 15 residues. For the CDR3, the DNA is TGTGCCAGCAGCTTAGAGCAGGGTCGGTACAATGAGCAGTTCTTC. Translated, it gives CASSLEQGRYNEQFF. The whole variable domain, filled in from reference TRBV11-3 and TRBJ2-1, reads EAGVVQSPRYKIIEKKQPVAFWCNPISGHNTLYWYLQNLGQGPELLIRYENEEAVDDSQLPKDRFSAERLKGVDSTLKIQPAELGDSAVYLCASSLEQGRYNEQFFGPGTRLTVL.

The V gene is TRBV6-5, the J gene TRBJ1-2; D gene ambiguous. Trimming stripped 6 bases from V and 2 bases from J, with 13 bases between. The CDR3 has 14 residues. In germline, CDR1 is MNHEY, CDR2 SVGAGI. The CDR3 nucleotides are TGTGCCAGCAGGCCCGACGGAGGAAACTATGGCTACACCTTC. Its translation is CASRPDGGNYGYTF.

In its sample, this clone was seen once. This chain uses TRBV12-3 or TRBV12-4 with TRBJ1-2; D gene unclear. The CDR3 has 12 amino acids. Trimming took 2 bases from V and 4 from J, leaving 5 bases between them. CDR3 sequence reads: CASSLLSYGYTF. The CDR3 nucleotides read TGTGCCAGCAGTTTATTGAGCTATGGCTACACCTTC.

This clone was seen a single time. Other nucleotide sequences from this sample produce the same CDR3. V is TRBV18 and J is TRBJ2-1; TRBD2 might be the D (7 bases). The CDR3 is 15 residues long. V lost 3 bases and J lost 4, with 13 bases in between. Germline V gene sequence: CDR1 KGHSH, CDR2 LQKENI. The CDR3 DNA sequence: TGTGCCAGCTCACCCGGGAGCGGGACATACAATGAGCAGTTCTTC. Translating gives CASSPGSGTYNEQFF.

The V gene is TRBV4-1, the J gene TRBJ1-4; the D gene is possibly TRBD1 (6 bases). V shed 2 bases and J shed 3 bases, with 7 bases lying between them. CDR1 and CDR2 (germline): MGHRA, YSYEKL. The CDR3 extends over 14 amino acids. The CDR3 DNA follows: TGCGCCAGCAGCCAATGGGGGCCTAATGAAAAACTGTTTTTT. This translates into CASSQWGPNEKLFF.